The sequence of this T cell receptor beta chain was determined in a study of blood T cells in healthy people across ages (dated by TCRdb to the mid-2010s). The study in broad terms: In model experiments, template switching captured roughly one uniquely barcoded TCR beta cDNA molecule for every two T cells. Using deep sequencing normalized with unique cDNA molecular identifiers, the study measured how TCR beta repertoire diversity changes with age. Four age groups were formed from the donors: young (average approximately 15 years), middle-aged (around 40), aged (roughly 56) and long-lived (approximately 78). Donors of different ages were randomly distributed across sequencing lanes to avoid experimental bias. For two donors (one aged 18 to 29 and one aged 80 or older), the study analyzed two additional independent replicas of 1 million unique cDNA reads from the same blood draw.

In the case of this clonotype: No cognate antigen has been identified for it. The input lacks base qualities; no much larger clone sits a single base away.

Libraries were prepared through 5' RACE. Data came from an Illumina HiSeq 2500. The second PCR ran for roughly 7 to 12 cycles and used a J-beta primer mix along with a sample-barcoded 5' primer. A template-switch 5' adaptor carrying 12 random nucleotides introduced a unique molecular identifier onto each TCR beta cDNA molecule. Each sample yielded at least 2.5 million CDR3-containing paired-end reads. First-strand cDNA synthesis was performed from all RNA using the Mint cDNA synthesis kit, with priming by a TRBC-specific oligonucleotide. All cDNA was treated with uracil-DNA glycosylase and then went through a first 18-cycle PCR with the universal primers M1SS and BC2_uni_R. In the source study's methods: For normalization, 1 million high-quality reads were randomly selected from each sample, with every read carrying a distinct molecular identifier. Instead of being binned into consensus sequences, reads that shared molecular identifiers were thrown out. MiTCR, with a Q25 quality threshold and the strictest error-elimination algorithm, was used for CDR3 identification, clonotype clustering and error correction. A nonparametric unseen species model with Euler transformation was used to estimate a lower bound on total TCR beta diversity. TCRdb trimmed the raw reads at Q25, called clones with MiXCR and kept productive beta chains. Each entry is one CDR3 protein sequence, shown with its most common DNA and genes. These V and J calls originate from TCRdb's pipeline instead of the authors' own analysis. In all, the sample holds approximately 850,000 distinct CDR3 sequences, and 55% to 70% of those were seen once. The ten most abundant clones make up about 20% of the sample.

The donors were under 40 Caucasian individuals from Russia, aged 6 to 90 years, who were systemically healthy. Approximately 10 milliliters of peripheral blood were collected from each donor into EDTA-treated Vacutainer tubes. PBMCs were isolated by Ficoll-Paque density-gradient centrifugation, with at least 7 million obtained per sample. Total RNA was extracted from PBMCs with Trizol reagent, with at least 6 micrograms obtained per sample. Naive CD45RAhigh/CD27high T cell percentages were measured by flow cytometry on a PBMC aliquot from every donor. Its CDR3 holds 15 amino acids, cysteine through phenylalanine. The entry retains the CDR3 DNA only, 45 bases that are in frame from base 1. After removal of 6 bases from V and 4 bases from J, the junction retains 9 bases not matched to a gene. CDR1 MNHEY and CDR2 SVGEGT are derived from the germline V gene. What the research found in general, with its limitations: Because profiling used bulk unsorted PBMCs, naive and antigen-experienced compartments could not be compared conclusively. Compared with the aged group, the long-lived group had more naive CD4+ T cells, fewer expanded clones and increased TCR diversity, suggesting age selection. Observed TCR beta diversity per million T cells fell roughly linearly with age, and a significant reduction was already apparent by age approximately 40. Estimates of total diversity based on one million sequenced T cells were regarded as lower bounds and as underestimates. Observed TCR beta diversity correlated strongly with the percentage of naive T cells measured by flow cytometry. Donor CMV infection status was unknown, potentially confounding age-related changes in expanded clonotypes.

Rearrangement joined TRBV6-2 or TRBV6-3 to TRBJ2-7; 10 nucleotides in the junction match TRBD1. The source material was blood. This sequence was found in a man aged 25 to 40 in good health. The bases are TGTGCCAGCAGCCCCACGACAGGGGGCAAATACGAGCAGTACTTC. It codes for CASSPTTGGKYEQYF.